This TCR beta chain emerged from a study of blood T cell repertoires in COVID-19. The CDR3 runs 13 residues. V gave up 1 base and J gave up 7 bases; unmatched junction bases: 4. The germline V gene encodes CDR1 MGHRA and CDR2 YSYEKL. The protocol was immunoSEQ multiplex PCR, while the TCRdb copy is restricted to in-frame clones and leaves out a portion. This sample has approximately 200,000 clones, with over 70% found just once. Sequencing was carried out using PBMCs or T cells enriched from blood (not recorded which). The chain has TRBV4-1 and TRBJ2-7; 7 bases map to TRBD1. The TCR sequence derives from a woman in her twenties or thirties who had been exposed to COVID-19. CDR3 region: CASSQGRGKEQYF. CDR3 DNA: TGCGCCAGCAGCCAAGGCAGGGGGAAAGAGCAGTACTTC.